This is a list of T cell receptor beta chains from one sample in a study of T cell repertoires in cytomegalovirus infection. TCRdb reanalysed the reads using MiXCR and keeps one entry per CDR3 protein. Of 310,000 or so distinct CDR3 sequences listed, roughly a sixth are singletons. The sample taken for sequencing was PBMCs. Receptors originate from a human donor in good health (CMV status not recorded). Some clones in this sample may be carry-over from other donors' samples. Each CDR3 is given with its conserved first and last residue. A D gene is named only where the DNA matches it firmly. Not every row has a clone size; where given, it reads once, few, many or a size class.

cdr3_aa | cdr3_nt | j_call | clone_size | cdr3_length | d_call | v_call
CASSLDGVLNTEAFF | TGTGCCAGCAGCTTAGATGGGGTCTTGAACACTGAAGCTTTCTTT | TRBJ1-1 | many | 15 | NA | TRBV7-6
CASSSPRGWTYNEQFF | TGTGCCAGCAGCTCCCCCCGAGGGTGGACCTACAATGAGCAGTTCTTC | TRBJ2-1 | many | 16 | NA | TRBV11-2
CASGVAASSYEQYF | TGTGCCAGCGGAGTCGCTGCAAGCTCCTACGAGCAGTACTTC | TRBJ2-7 | few | 14 | NA | TRBV6-2/TRBV6-3
CASTFGGQETQYF | TGTGCCAGCACCTTCGGGGGCCAAGAGACCCAGTACTTC | TRBJ2-5 | NA | 13 | NA | TRBV7-2
CASSSRVNQPQHF | TGTGCCAGCAGTTCACGGGTCAATCAGCCCCAGCATTTT | TRBJ1-5 | many | 13 | NA | TRBV6-1
CASSLLTGGGEQYF | TGTGCCAGCAGCCTCTTGACAGGGGGCGGCGAGCAGTACTTC | TRBJ2-7 | many | 14 | TRBD1 | TRBV28
CASSQDPGLMDTEAFF | TGCGCCAGCAGCCAAGATCCAGGGCTTATGGACACTGAAGCTTTCTTT | TRBJ1-1 | few | 16 | NA | TRBV4-1
CASSLYRWLGNTIYF | TGTGCCAGCAGCTTATACCGGTGGTTGGGAAACACCATATATTTT | TRBJ1-3 | NA | 15 | NA | TRBV7-9
CASSLGGALNTEAFF | TGTGCCAGCAGCTTAGGAGGGGCCCTGAACACTGAAGCTTTCTTT | TRBJ1-1 | many | 15 | NA | TRBV7-2
CATSDSGYREGNQPQHF | TGTGCCACCAGTGATTCCGGGTACAGAGAGGGAAATCAGCCCCAGCATTTT | TRBJ1-5 | many | 17 | NA | TRBV24-1
CASSQPGDRDVYGYTF | TGCGCCAGCAGTCAACCTGGAGACAGGGACGTTTATGGCTACACCTTC | TRBJ1-2 | few | 16 | TRBD1 | TRBV4-1
CASSLSGGTSYNEQFF | TGTGCCAGCAGTTTAAGCGGGGGGACCTCCTACAATGAGCAGTTCTTC | TRBJ2-1 | NA | 16 | TRBD2 | TRBV27
CASTGVNQPQHF | TGTGCCAGCACCGGGGTCAATCAGCCCCAGCATTTT | TRBJ1-5 | NA | 12 | NA | TRBV28
CSASGSGGYQETQYF | TGCAGTGCTAGTGGCAGCGGGGGGTACCAAGAGACCCAGTACTTC | TRBJ2-5 | NA | 15 | TRBD2 | TRBV20-1
CASSLAGGPGNEQFF | TGTGCCAGCAGCTTAGCGGGGGGGCCTGGGAATGAGCAGTTCTTC | TRBJ2-1 | NA | 15 | NA | TRBV7-9
CASQRGDAMVETQYF | TGTGCCAGCCAACGGGGGGATGCTATGGTGGAGACCCAGTACTTC | TRBJ2-5 | NA | 15 | TRBD2 | TRBV28
CASSLVGRGQGLTGELFF | TGTGCCAGCAGCTTAGTTGGCAGAGGACAGGGACTCACCGGGGAGCTGTTTTTT | TRBJ2-2 | many | 18 | TRBD1 | TRBV7-6
CASSLDGAARNEKLFF | TGTGCCAGCAGCTTAGACGGGGCAGCCCGGAATGAAAAACTGTTTTTT | TRBJ1-4 | many | 16 | NA | TRBV7-6
CASSYGQGGSPLHF | TGTGCCAGCAGCTACGGACAGGGAGGTTCACCCCTCCACTTT | TRBJ1-6 | few | 14 | TRBD1 | TRBV27
CASSRRPDSYEQYF | TGTGCCAGCAGCCGCCGACCGGACTCCTACGAGCAGTACTTC | TRBJ2-7 | once | 14 | NA | TRBV7-2
CASSLGGLDTQYF | TGTGCCAGCAGCTTGGGGGGGCTGGATACGCAGTATTTT | TRBJ2-3 | many | 13 | NA | TRBV7-9
CASSLVDRYEQYF | TGTGCCAGCAGCTTAGTAGACAGATACGAGCAGTACTTC | TRBJ2-7 | NA | 13 | NA | TRBV7-2
CASSFSGTSGEQYF | TGTGCCAGCAGTTTCTCCGGGACCTCGGGGGAGCAGTACTTC | TRBJ2-7 | NA | 14 | NA | TRBV12-3/TRBV12-4
CASQFSDNLQETQYF | TGTGCCAGCCAGTTTAGCGACAATTTACAAGAGACCCAGTACTTC | TRBJ2-5 | many | 15 | NA | TRBV12-3/TRBV12-4
CASSPQGGNEQFF | TGTGCCAGCAGCCCTCAGGGGGGCAATGAGCAGTTCTTC | TRBJ2-1 | many | 13 | NA | TRBV7-9
CSAQTLGNEQFF | TGCAGTGCTCAAACGCTTGGCAATGAGCAGTTCTTC | TRBJ2-1 | NA | 12 | NA | TRBV20-1
CASSSAHEQFF | TGTGCCAGCAGTTCAGCCCATGAGCAGTTCTTC | TRBJ2-1 | few | 11 | NA | TRBV28
CASSRRLGGPEDTGELFF | TGTGCCAGCAGTCGCCGACTGGGGGGGCCCGAAGACACCGGGGAGCTGTTTTTT | TRBJ2-2 | NA | 18 | NA | TRBV11-2
CASSLGRGTNSNQPQHF | TGTGCCAGCAGCTTAGGTCGAGGAACTAATAGCAATCAGCCCCAGCATTTT | TRBJ1-5 | many | 17 | NA | TRBV7-9
CASSQGLQRSSYNEQFF | TGCGCCAGCAGCCAAGGCTTACAGCGGAGCTCCTACAATGAGCAGTTCTTC | TRBJ2-1 | few | 17 | NA | TRBV4-3
CASSYSENTGELFF | TGTGCCAGCAGTTATTCCGAGAACACCGGGGAGCTGTTTTTT | TRBJ2-2 | few | 14 | NA | TRBV6-6
CASSARPTTGISEAFF | TGTGCCAGCAGTGCCCGTCCAACGACAGGGATCTCTGAAGCTTTCTTT | TRBJ1-1 | NA | 16 | TRBD1 | TRBV6-1
CASSARAYTDTQYF | TGTGCCAGCAGTGCGAGGGCGTACACAGATACGCAGTATTTT | TRBJ2-3 | NA | 14 | NA | TRBV28
CAAGRGNSYNEQFF | TGTGCTGCTGGACGGGGGAACTCCTACAATGAGCAGTTCTTC | TRBJ2-1 | NA | 14 | NA | TRBV12-5
CASSMIPVGNQPQHF | TGTGCCAGTAGTATGATCCCGGTTGGGAATCAGCCCCAGCATTTT | TRBJ1-5 | NA | 15 | NA | TRBV19
CASSTTSGPGELFF | TGTGCCAGCAGCACAACTAGCGGTCCCGGGGAGCTGTTTTTT | TRBJ2-2 | NA | 14 | TRBD2 | TRBV5-6
CSARDLGGGAGANVLTF | TGCAGTGCTAGAGATCTGGGGGGAGGAGCTGGGGCCAACGTCCTGACTTTC | TRBJ2-6 | few | 17 | NA | TRBV20-1
CASSPPGGHYEQYF | TGTGCCAGCTCACCTCCCGGAGGTCACTACGAGCAGTACTTC | TRBJ2-7 | few | 14 | NA | TRBV18
CASSHRAPYGYTF | TGTGCCAGCAGCCACCGGGCTCCCTATGGCTACACCTTC | TRBJ1-2 | NA | 13 | NA | TRBV5-6
CAISGGRLTGNTIYF | TGTGCCATCAGTGGCGGCAGGCTGACTGGAAACACCATATATTTT | TRBJ1-3 | NA | 15 | NA | TRBV10-3
CASGQGLAGDPYEQYF | TGTGCCAGCGGGCAAGGACTAGCGGGGGATCCCTACGAGCAGTACTTC | TRBJ2-7 | many | 16 | TRBD2 | TRBV7-2
CASSLGGQGDYEQYF | TGTGCCAGCAGTTTAGGGGGACAAGGGGACTACGAGCAGTACTTC | TRBJ2-7 | NA | 15 | NA | TRBV28
CASSITGTGLSPKQYF | TGTGCCAGCAGCATAACCGGGACAGGTCTCAGTCCTAAGCAGTACTTC | TRBJ2-7 | many | 16 | TRBD1 | TRBV7-2
CAGGTANQPQHF | TGTGCCGGAGGGACCGCCAATCAGCCCCAGCATTTT | TRBJ1-5 | few | 12 | NA | TRBV2
CASSPPSREQYF | TGTGCCAGCTCACCACCGTCGAGAGAGCAGTACTTC | TRBJ2-7 | NA | 12 | NA | TRBV18
CASSAQPGSTGELFF | TGTGCCAGCAGCGCGCAACCAGGGAGTACCGGGGAGCTGTTTTTT | TRBJ2-2 | many | 15 | NA | TRBV7-2
CASSFQGVLNTEAFF | TGTGCCAGCAGCTTCCAGGGGGTCCTGAACACTGAAGCTTTCTTT | TRBJ1-1 | few | 15 | TRBD1 | TRBV7-2
CSVGEGGGYGYTF | TGCAGCGTTGGAGAGGGGGGGGGCTATGGCTACACCTTC | TRBJ1-2 | NA | 13 | NA | TRBV29-1